This T cell receptor (beta chain) was identified in a study of shared clonotypes between healthy human individuals. As defined, naive CD8 cells were CD45RO-negative and positively selected for CCR7, with terminally differentiated effector memory CD45RA+ cells excluded. The input for sorted-subset replicate PCRs was approximately 210 ng DNA, 25,000 to 30,000 T cell genomes. Some clones are missing from TCRdb's copy, which holds only in-frame ones; the method was immunoSEQ multiplex PCR. This sample has roughly 2 million clones, with just under 95% found just once. There are 14 residues in the CDR3. Germline CDR1 and CDR2: MNHEY and SVGAGI. V lost 0 bases and J 1 base, leaving 7 bases between the germline ends. This clone turned up a few times. Its cognate antigen is unknown. Within the sample, other DNA sequences also encode this same CDR3. Study-level points and caveats: Naive subsets generally had larger estimated richness than memory subsets. Generation probabilities of non-shared clonotypes were lower (relative to those shared by all four donors).

The V gene is TRBV6-5, the J gene TRBJ2-7; unclear D gene. This receptor was obtained from a young man in good health. The sample comprised naive CD8+ T cells sorted from blood. CDR3 sequence reads: CASSYSERSYEQYF. The CDR3 coding sequence is TGTGCCAGCAGTTACTCGGAGCGATCCTACGAGCAGTACTTC.